This is a list of T cell receptor beta chains from one sample in a study of cytomegalovirus exposure and HLA in healthy donors. Data came from immunoSEQ multiplex PCR; TCRdb stores just in-frame clones and leaves some out. The sample holds around 130,000 clones, over 50% seen once. Material for sequencing was PBMCs. These receptors were taken from a woman in her 40s in good health and CMV-seropositive. Both conserved end residues are trimmed from each CDR3. Some rows have no size entry. The others give once, few or many, or a class for an expanded clone.

abundance	v_gene	j_gene	CDR3aa
-	TRBV5-1	-	ASSADSRGDEQY
few	TRBV5-4	TRBJ1-1	ASSLGGRGRVTEAF
-	TRBV4-1	TRBJ1-3	ASSRDYDRASGNTIY
-	TRBV7-9	TRBJ1-4	ASSLTTTGVFNEKLF
-	TRBV27	TRBJ1-3	ASSKVQGNTIY
-	TRBV11-3	TRBJ1-2	ASSFAGSANYGYT
-	TRBV7-8	TRBJ1-5	ASSGDRVRSNQPQH
few	TRBV7-8	TRBJ1-1	ASSLGSGLTSTEAF
-	TRBV28	TRBJ2-2	ASSIFGTGAGELF
few	TRBV5-4	TRBJ1-5	ASSLFEGGNQPQH
few	TRBV18	TRBJ1-1	ASSPLTGNTEAF
few	TRBV7-9	TRBJ2-7	ASSPRTSGTYEQY
-	TRBV7-8	TRBJ1-4	ASSLDLRAGEKLF
few	TRBV10-3	TRBJ2-7	AIRTTGAVEQY
few	TRBV10-1	TRBJ2-7	ASGDTYEQY
once	TRBV5-1	TRBJ2-1	ASGQGWVNEQF
-	TRBV5-1	TRBJ2-5	ASSLGGVQETQY
-	TRBV5-1	TRBJ1-4	ASSRTGGNEKLF
-	TRBV7-9	TRBJ1-1	ASSLWQGNTEAF
few	TRBV6-5	TRBJ2-7	ASSYSSRQVAYEQY
-	TRBV7-8	TRBJ1-5	ASSPGGRPQH
-	TRBV27	TRBJ2-3	ASSESLATNANTDTQY
few	TRBV7-6	TRBJ2-3	ASSPSAGGTTDTQY
-	TRBV19	TRBJ1-5	ASREGNQPQH
-	TRBV6-6	TRBJ1-4	ASSTGSNEKLF
-	TRBV27	TRBJ2-7	ASSFGTGTYEQY
-	TRBV18	TRBJ1-1	ASSRGQSNTEAF
-	TRBV2	TRBJ1-6	ASRKTGVTYNSPLH
once	TRBV11-3	TRBJ2-1	ASSLGSSGGTQEQF
-	TRBV4-1	TRBJ2-7	ASSLDLDGTYEQY
-	TRBV14	TRBJ1-3	ASSQVSRNTIY
few	TRBV7-8	TRBJ1-2	ASSLDRGSGYT
-	TRBV5-4	TRBJ2-7	ASRGTSGAPHSYEQY
-	TRBV5-6	TRBJ2-3	ASSLRGTGSTDTQY
-	TRBV13	TRBJ2-5	ASSETSFQETQY
once	TRBV5-1	TRBJ2-3	ASSLAVGGVSSTDTQY
-	TRBV4-1	TRBJ2-7	ASSQDQDLGLAGDILRYEQY
-	TRBV6-1	TRBJ2-3	ASSAGLAGDTDTQY
-	TRBV6-5	TRBJ2-2	ASSYGAGATGELF
few	TRBV6-1	TRBJ2-1	ASSEDSQGLRGHEQF
-	TRBV10-3	TRBJ2-1	AIRMTGDIGNEQF
once	TRBV28	TRBJ2-6	ASSDLRDRVDSGANVLT
few	TRBV5-6	TRBJ1-5	ASSLWDRVYQPQH
-	TRBV10-3	TRBJ2-1	AISGGRGDEQF
-	TRBV2	TRBJ2-3	ASKRGGTDTQY
-	TRBV5-1	TRBJ2-1	ASSLEERGANEQF
-	TRBV7-2	TRBJ1-5	ASSPRQLNQPQH
-	TRBV28	TRBJ2-7	ASSFSGRGYEQY